This T cell receptor beta chain was sequenced in a study of molecular identifiers for immune sequencing clone quantification. This clonotype was observed many times. The antigen is unknown. Both previously described methods and listed TCR primers were employed to make bulk TCR libraries. TCRdb fed the PCR reads into MiXCR, producing one record per CDR3 protein. The table has approximately 97,000 distinct CDR3 sequences, approximately 25% seen once. Findings and limits, study-wide: Effector cells kept over 97% of their molecules in clones above 20 RNA copies, while naive cells kept under 1% there. Reportedly, one cell's Jurkat TCR RNA was detected within 1,100,000 naive CD8 cells.

CDR1 and CDR2 from the germline V gene are MNHNS and SASEGT. V was clipped by 11 bases and J by 1 base; unmatched bases: 4. The CDR3 loop spans 13 amino acids. Naive CD8 T cells were FACS-sorted by CD8+CD4-CCR7+CD45RA+ markers. The sequence was collected from a human donor in good health. Some libraries in this study had Jurkat cell RNA spiked in. V is TRBV6-1 and J is TRBJ2-2, with 7 bases lining up with TRBD1. The sequenced sample was naive CD8+ T cells from blood, with Jurkat cell RNA spiked in. Specified subset: FACS-sorted CD8+CD4-CCR7+CD45RA+ naive T cells. This chain's CDR3 is CAERQGNTGELFF. CDR3 in DNA: TGTGCCGAGAGACAGGGGAACACCGGGGAGCTGTTTTTT.